A single sample is the source of the 25 T cell receptor beta chains below, sequenced in a study of blood T cell repertoires in COVID-19. The repertoire was sequenced with immunoSEQ multiplex PCR; TCRdb's copy has only in-frame clones and lacks some. Here the sample spans around 450,000 clones, 90% being singletons. Sequencing input: PBMCs or T cells enriched from blood (not recorded which). These receptor sequences come from a young man who had recovered from COVID-19.

V is TRBV5-1 and J is TRBJ1-2; D unresolved. The V gene's germline CDR1 is SGHRS and CDR2 YFSETQ. Trimming pared 4 bases from V and 3 bases from J, leaving 13 bases between. This CDR3 has 14 amino acids. CDR3 bases: TGCGCCAGCAGCCCCAGCGGGGAGGACTATGGCTACACCTTC. This codes for CASSPSGEDYGYTF.

The J gene is TRBJ1-2, the V gene TRBV5-1, with D unresolved. Germline loops: CDR1 SGHRS, CDR2 YFSETQ. Trimming left V 5 bases short and J 8 bases short, with 19 bases between. This CDR3 region has 14 residues. CDR3 nucleotide sequence: TGCGCCAGCAGGGTTGCCACGGGGAAAGGCGGCTACACCTTC. Encoded protein: CASRVATGKGGYTF.

Only a few counts were recorded for this clone. The chain couples TRBV15 to TRBJ1-2, with a tentative D call TRBD1 (5 bases). Germline lookup yields CDR1 LNHNV and CDR2 YYDKDF (reference sequence). This CDR3 has 15 residues. V was shortened by 1 base and J by 0 bases, with 9 bases between the two germline ends. CDR3 amino acids: CATSRALTANYGYTF. The CDR3 DNA reads TGTGCCACCAGCAGAGCCTTGACAGCTAACTATGGCTACACCTTC.

The gene calls are TRBV5-1 and TRBJ2-7, with a weak D call TRBD1 (5 bases). The CDR3 runs 12 residues. Trimming cost V 3 bases and J 6 bases, with 10 bases left between them. The germline V gene has CDR1 SGHRS and CDR2 YFSETQ. The CDR3 here is CASSYQGSEQYF. CDR3 coding DNA: TGCGCCAGCAGCTACCAGGGAAGCGAGCAGTACTTC.

The chain couples TRBV6-5 to TRBJ1-3, with 8 nucleotides matching TRBD1. V was clipped by 8 bases and J by 0 bases; unmatched bases: 6. The CDR3 is made up of 15 amino acids. Germline CDR1 is MNHEY and CDR2 is SVGAGI. DNA of the CDR3: TGTGCCAGCCCCGGGACAGGTTACTCTGGAAACACCATATATTTT. Translation gives CASPGTGYSGNTIYF.

The genes are TRBV4-1 and TRBJ2-1, with 8 nucleotides matching TRBD2. This CDR3 comprises 14 residues. The junction had 5 bases not matched to a gene; V was cut back by 1 base and J by 9 bases. Germline CDR1 MGHRA, CDR2 YSYEKL. CDR3: CASSQGTSWGEQFF. The CDR3 region has the DNA TGCGCCAGCAGCCAAGGGACTAGCTGGGGTGAGCAGTTCTTC.

The rearrangement joins TRBV19 to TRBJ1-2; tentatively, D is TRBD1 (5 bases). Germline V lookup: CDR1 LNHDA, CDR2 SQIVND (reference sequence). The CDR3 consists of 13 residues. Between the trimmed V and J ends, which lost 0 bases and 6 bases, there was a span of 8 bases. In DNA form, the CDR3 reads TGTGCCAGTAGTATAGACAGGGAAAATGGCTACACCTTC. It translates to CASSIDRENGYTF.

The chain joins TRBV5-8 to TRBJ1-2, with D unresolved. Germline assignment: CDR1 SGHTS and CDR2 YDEGEE. V lost 0 bases and J lost 2, with 14 bases in between. The CDR3 is 16 amino acids. CDR3 nucleotide sequence: TGTGCCAGCAGCTTGGATACGAGCTGGAGGAACTATGGCTACACCTTC. Translation: CASSLDTSWRNYGYTF.

Only a few counts were recorded for this clone. The chain is built from TRBV13 and TRBJ2-1, with 7 bases aligning to TRBD2. The CDR3 covers 18 residues. Germline V gene data show CDR1 as PRHDT and CDR2 as FYEKMQ (reference sequence). J was trimmed by 5 bases and V by 2 bases; bases with no gene match: 15. CDR3 DNA sequence: TGTGCCAGCAGCTTACAGACCGGGAGGAGGGCTCTTGACAATGAGCAGTTCTTC. Protein product: CASSLQTGRRALDNEQFF.

The chain uses TRBV30 and TRBJ1-3, with 7 bases lining up with TRBD1. Germline loops: CDR1 GTSNPN, CDR2 SVGIG (reference sequence). The CDR3 loop spans 15 amino acids. The trim removed 1 base at V and 4 bases at J, leaving 7 bases unmatched. CDR3 sequence: CAWSEGQRAGNTIYF. In DNA form, the CDR3 reads TGTGCCTGGAGTGAGGGACAGCGGGCGGGAAACACCATATATTTT.

The V call is TRBV10-2, the J call TRBJ2-5, with TRBD2 as a possible D gene (6 bases). Trimming cost V 5 bases and J 2 bases, with 18 bases left between them. The CDR3 runs 16 residues. The germline gives CDR1 WSHSY, CDR2 SAAADI. The CDR3 reads CASSTPRTREQETQYF. CDR3 DNA sequence: TGCGCCAGCAGTACCCCCCGGACGCGGGAACAAGAGACCCAGTACTTC.

The rearrangement links TRBV29-1 to TRBJ2-3; 9 nucleotides match TRBD2. This CDR3 spans 15 amino acids. After removal of 8 bases from V and 0 bases from J, the junction contained 9 bases not matched to a gene. Germline V lookup: CDR1 SQVTM, CDR2 ANQGSEA. The CDR3 DNA sequence: TGCAGCAGTTCCCCAAGCGGGGGGAGCACAGATACGCAGTATTTT. Translation: CSSSPSGGSTDTQYF.

V and J are TRBV11-3 and TRBJ1-5; D is undetermined. Germline loops: CDR1 SGHNT, CDR2 YENEEA. Trimming shortened V by 5 bases and J by 10 bases, and 15 bases separated the two germline ends. The CDR3 length is 13 residues. CDR3 loop: CASSEAGWQPQHF. The CDR3 DNA reads TGTGCCAGCAGCGAAGCCGGGTGGCAACCCCAGCATTTT.

This chain connects TRBV27 to TRBJ1-1; D not certain. Germline V gene lookup returns CDR1 MNHEY and CDR2 SMNVEV (reference sequence). Trimming shortened V by 8 bases and J by 1 base, and 14 bases separated the two germline ends. The CDR3 has 14 amino acids. The CDR3 DNA reads as TGTGCCAGCTCGGGGAACGGTTGGAACACTGAAGCTTTCTTT. It yields the protein CASSGNGWNTEAFF.

V gene TRBV11-2 combines with J gene TRBJ2-7; D ambiguous. V lost 5 bases and J lost 1, with 12 bases in between. This CDR3 region has 14 residues. Germline-derived CDR1 and CDR2 are SGHAT and FQNNGV. As DNA, the CDR3 is TGTGCCAGCAGCGCCCGCGAGGCTTCCTACGAGCAGTACTTC. As protein: CASSAREASYEQYF.

The chain links TRBV12-5 to TRBJ1-2; maybe TRBD1 (5 bases). This CDR3 comprises 15 residues. Between the trimmed V and J ends, which lost 5 bases and 3 bases, there was a span of 16 bases. The germline V gene has CDR1 LGHNT and CDR2 FRNRAP. The chain's CDR3 is CASGHLAGVDYGYTF. The CDR3 DNA follows: TGTGCTAGTGGTCACTTAGCGGGGGTCGACTATGGCTACACCTTC.

This chain connects TRBV11-2 to TRBJ2-5; TRBD2 might be the D (5 bases). Germline V gene lookup returns CDR1 SGHAT and CDR2 FQNNGV. V dropped 1 base and J dropped 5 bases, with 14 bases sitting between them. The CDR3 consists of 15 residues. The CDR3 bases are TGTGCCAGCAGCTTAGTAGGGCGGGTATGGGAGACCCAGTACTTC. This translates into CASSLVGRVWETQYF.

This sequence joins TRBV29-1 and TRBJ2-1; the D gene is possibly TRBD2 (5 bases). The CDR3 has 16 amino acids. V gave up 7 bases and J gave up 0 bases, with 19 bases separating them. Germline V gene lookup returns CDR1 SQVTM and CDR2 ANQGSEA. CDR3 sequence reads: CSAGSVVRGSYNEQFF. CDR3 bases: TGCAGCGCCGGGTCCGTAGTTCGGGGCTCCTACAATGAGCAGTTCTTC.

J is TRBJ1-2 and V is TRBV5-4; D remains ambiguous. The CDR3 sequence is 15 residues long. CDR1 is SGHNT, CDR2 YYREEE, per germline (reference sequence). The V gene lost 0 bases and the J gene lost 4 bases, with 13 bases spanning the gap. This chain's CDR3 is CASSLEYSGLYGYTF. CDR3 sequence (DNA): TGTGCCAGCAGCTTGGAGTATAGCGGACTCTATGGCTACACCTTC.

The rearrangement uses TRBV5-1 and TRBJ2-1; tentatively, D is TRBD1 (5 bases). V gave up 7 bases and J gave up 3 bases, with 11 bases separating them. Germline CDR1 and CDR2: SGHRS and YFSETQ. This CDR3 is built from 13 residues. CDR3 region: CASRWQGYNEQFF. The CDR3 DNA follows: TGCGCCAGCCGATGGCAGGGCTACAATGAGCAGTTCTTC.

The chain recombines TRBV19 with TRBJ2-5; D gene uncertain. Trimming removed 4 bases at V and 1 base at J, with 13 bases between. The CDR3 totals 15 residues. CDR1 is LNHDA and CDR2 is SQIVND in the germline V gene (reference sequence). The CDR3 loop is CASSTSLGSQETQYF. In DNA form, the CDR3 reads TGTGCCAGTAGTACATCCCTCGGGTCCCAAGAGACCCAGTACTTC.

This clone was recorded a few times. This chain links TRBV2 with TRBJ2-7; the D gene is possibly TRBD2 (5 bases). CDR1 and CDR2 (germline): SNHLY, FYNNEI. Trimming took 5 bases from V and 3 from J, leaving 8 bases between them. This CDR3 is 12 amino acids long. The CDR3 loop is CASSSEGYEQYF. In nucleotides, the CDR3 is TGTGCCAGCAGTAGCGAGGGCTACGAGCAGTACTTC.

The chain links TRBV7-6 to TRBJ1-3; no clear D gene. Trimming left V 5 bases short and J 0 bases short, with 8 bases between. The germline gives CDR1 SGHVS, CDR2 FNYEAQ. The CDR3 sequence is 14 residues long. Written as DNA, the CDR3 is TGTGCCAGCAGCGCGATCCGCTCTGGAAACACCATATATTTT. Translated: CASSAIRSGNTIYF.

The genes are TRBV30 and TRBJ2-3; D possibly corresponds to TRBD1 (5 bases). This CDR3 is built from 13 residues. Trimming took 3 bases from V and 10 from J, leaving 17 bases between them. Germline V gene data show CDR1 as GTSNPN and CDR2 as SVGIG (reference sequence). Here the CDR3 reads CAWRDTEIQPQYF. In nucleotides, the CDR3 is TGTGCCTGGAGGGACACCGAGATCCAGCCGCAGTATTTT.

The chain recombines TRBV29-1 with TRBJ2-1; tentatively, D is TRBD2 (6 bases). The CDR3 extends over 13 amino acids. Germline-derived CDR1 and CDR2 are SQVTM and ANQGSEA. V shed 1 base and J shed 10 bases, with 14 bases lying between them. The CDR3 sequence: CSVEGLALREQFF. As DNA, the CDR3 is TGCAGCGTTGAAGGGCTAGCGTTGCGAGAGCAGTTCTTC.